Presented here are 5 T cell receptor beta chains from one specimen sequenced in a study of shared clonotypes between healthy human individuals. The assay was immunoSEQ multiplex PCR, and TCRdb's table has in-frame clones only and misses some. The sample includes some 2 million clones, roughly 94% of them seen just once. The sample consisted of naive CD4+ T cells sorted from blood. As to subset: CD45RA+ positively selected. The receptor set was obtained from a man younger than 35 in good health.

For the CDR3, the DNA is TGTGCCAGCAGAGACGATCTCGGGGATGAAAAACTGTTTTTT. This encodes CASRDDLGDEKLFF. The J gene is TRBJ1-4, the V gene TRBV6-5; D not certain. Trimming took off 6 bases at V and 6 bases at J, with 14 bases between the two ends. Germline V gives CDR1 MNHEY, CDR2 SVGAGI. CDR3 length: 14 residues.

Worth noting for this clone: Different DNA sequences within this sample yield the same CDR3. The chain carries TRBV9 and TRBJ1-1; unclear D gene. Germline values: CDR1 SGDLS, CDR2 YYNGEE. With 0 bases removed from V and 1 base from J, the gap between germline ends came to 4 bases. The CDR3 consists of 13 residues. The DNA for the CDR3 is TGTGCCAGCAGCGTAGTTTCGAACACTGAAGCTTTCTTT. It is translated as CASSVVSNTEAFF.

As regards this clone: This same CDR3 is encoded by further DNA sequences in the sample. This chain joins TRBV7-8 and TRBJ1-2, with D possibly matching TRBD1 (6 bases). CDR1 is SGHVS and CDR2 is FQNEAQ in the germline V gene. This CDR3 region has 14 residues. V was trimmed by 0 bases and J by 4 bases, leaving 9 bases between them. CDR3: CASSLATGSYGYTF. CDR3 DNA: TGTGCCAGCAGCTTAGCAACAGGGAGCTATGGCTACACCTTC. The full variable domain, with the rest looked up from reference TRBV7-8 and TRBJ1-2, is GAGVSQSPRYKVAKRGQDVALRCDPISGHVSLFWYQQALGQGPEFLTYFQNEAQLDKSGLPSDRFFAERPEGSVSTLKIQRTQQEDSAVYLCASSLATGSYGYTFGSGTRLTVV.

The J gene is TRBJ2-1, the V gene TRBV11-2; no definite D call. There are 16 residues in the CDR3. The ends were cut back, 1 base at V and 8 bases at J, with 18 bases in the middle. Germline CDR1 SGHAT, CDR2 FQNNGV. DNA of the CDR3: TGTGCCAGCAGCTTAGGAAACCCCGGCGGAATACATGAGCAGTTCTTC. As protein: CASSLGNPGGIHEQFF.

The rearrangement links TRBV4-1 to TRBJ2-7, with D perhaps TRBD2 (5 bases). Between the trimmed V and J ends, which lost 1 base and 7 bases, there was a span of 11 bases. The CDR3 is 13 amino acids. Germline CDR1 MGHRA, CDR2 YSYEKL. CDR3 nucleotides: TGCGCCAGCAGCCAAGCTCCCCGGAGGGAGCAGTACTTC. Translation gives CASSQAPRREQYF.